The entry that follows covers one T cell receptor (beta chain) sequence. In its sample, this clonotype was seen many times. There is no known antigen for this receptor. No base qualities exist here, and no much larger clone lies one base off it. In the ophthalmopathy patients, disease was moderately to severely active, with a Clinical Activity Score of 3 or more, a NOSPECS grade of 4 or more, and a duration of less than 3 months. Exclusion was applied to patients with uncontrolled infections, other autoimmune diseases, pregnancy or lactation. Clinical symptoms, serum thyroxine and TRAb, thyroid ultrasound, and orbital computed tomography formed the basis for the diagnoses. Ficoll-Paque density gradient centrifugation was used to isolate PBMCs from 10 ml of fresh peripheral blood. Total RNA was extracted with Trizol reagent, and quality was checked on an Agilent 2100 Bioanalyzer. This entry belongs to a study of T cells in Graves' hyperthyroidism and ophthalmopathy (dated by TCRdb to between 2018 and 2021). Concerning the study at large: Peripheral blood was sampled at the time of initial diagnosis, prior to any treatment. To identify distinguishing TCR V-J signatures, a discovery cohort of about 100 patients was used, comprising 40 to 45 with Graves' ophthalmopathy and approximately 57 with stable Graves' hyperthyroidism. Prospective prediction of ophthalmopathy was tested in an independent validation cohort of 18 to 20 hyperthyroidism patients and 15 to 17 patients who later progressed to ophthalmopathy. The 75 to 100 discovery patients were divided at random into training and test sets in a 7:3 ratio. Thyroid tissue and blood T-cell repertoires from about 6 Graves' hyperthyroidism patients were also compared in the study. After blood sampling, hyperthyroidism patients were treated with methimazole at a starting dose of 30 mg daily, and ophthalmopathy patients were treated with high-dose intravenous methylprednisolone. According to the paper, TCR Vbeta CDR3 sequencing was carried out on over 130 peripheral blood samples, which came from approximately 41 ophthalmopathy, 75 or so hyperthyroidism and 17 progressor patients. Broader findings and caveats from the paper: Most expanded thyroid clonotypes (frequency above 0.001) were also detected in blood, suggesting blood repertoires may reflect thyroid immune responses. During validation, the model predicted progression to ophthalmopathy a median of about 6.3 months ahead of onset, with approximately 71% sensitivity and about 72% specificity. In cross-validation, a model built on a 13 V-J signature told ophthalmopathy apart from stable hyperthyroidism with approximately 90% sensitivity and about 81% specificity, and in testing the same model reached 80%/75%. No statistical method was used to set the sample size in advance, and investigators knew the group allocation.

Amplification of TCR beta CDR3 regions was carried out from RNA transcripts. For the first round of RT-PCR on the TCR CDR3, the HTBI primer set was used together with the Qiagen OneStep RT-PCR kit. The libraries were constructed in a second round of multiplex PCR and then size-selected and purified. Sequencing of the libraries was done on an Illumina HiSeq2000 using paired-end 100 bp reads. Regarding the original processing steps: Raw data were processed with SOAPnuke, discarding reads with adapters, uncalled bases, mean Phred below 15, or no exact constant-primer or identifier match. High-quality paired reads were merged using COPE v1.2.5, and each unique nucleotide sequence was defined as a clonotype. MiTCR v1.1 was used to align clonotypes to the IMGT TRBV, TRBD and TRBJ reference segments. The analysis was restricted to V-J combinations with a frequency above 0.0001, which together covered 99.2% of the repertoires. The TCS score was defined as the ratio of F50 (clonal expansion) to E x V (chaos), calculated using BLOSUM62-based TCRdist between CDR3 peptides within each V-J. Welch's t-statistics and random forest reduced 514 V-J features to around 14, which were used in a naive Bayes classifier (R e1071). Through fastp at Q25 and MiXCR, TCRdb rebuilt clones from the public reads, retaining in-frame beta chains. Entries that share a CDR3 protein sequence are merged under the most common genes and DNA. TCRdb assigned the V and J calls; the authors' analysis was not used. This sample holds 500,000 to 800,000 distinct CDR3 sequences; roughly 15% were observed only once. The ten top clones hold about 12% of the sample.

The germline V gene (reference sequence) specifies DFQATT as CDR1 and SNEGSKA as CDR2. Trimming removed 6 bases from V and 2 bases from J; the gene matches leave 12 bases unexplained. The CDR3 starts with the cysteine, ends with the phenylalanine, and has 17 residues. This entry keeps only the CDR3 DNA: 51 bases, framed from base 1. The rearranged segments are TRBV20-1 and TRBJ2-3; 12 central bases correspond to TRBD2. The source is a woman in her 50s with Graves' ophthalmopathy. The sample taken for sequencing was blood. The sequenced DNA is TGCAGTGCCCCGGCTAGCGGGAGGGGGGGCGACACAGATACGCAGTATTTT. Its amino acids are CSAPASGRGGDTDTQYF.